The text below deals with one T cell receptor (beta chain). Its target is not known. Germline V gene data show CDR1 as MGHRA and CDR2 as YSYEKL. V shed 6 bases, J shed 3 bases, and the junction held 0 bases outside the gene matches. The CDR3 has 13 amino acids. This record belongs to a study of shared clonotypes between healthy human individuals. Study background: Each donor's CD8 memory used one plate, CD8 naive two, each CD4 subset three. Study-wide results and limits: The authors sampled blood alone, and tissue repertoires likely differ. Rarefaction indicated that sorted-subset sequencing remained incomplete although depth was large. Limitation of the genetic and exposure-history diversity represented came from the few donors.

Only in-frame clones appear in the TCRdb table, and some are missing; sequencing was by immunoSEQ multiplex PCR. Seen here are around 2.1 million clones, roughly 91% observed once, and the top ten hold under 2%. CD45RO-negative, CCR7-positively selected cells formed the naive CD8 fraction, excluding terminally differentiated effector memory CD45RA+ cells. Sequencing was performed on naive CD8+ T cells from PBMCs. The sequence was obtained from a man aged 18 to 35 in good health. Some clones in this sample may be carry-over from other donors' samples. The J gene is TRBJ2-5, the V gene TRBV4-1, with 11 bases identical to TRBD2. CDR3 nucleotides: TGCGCCAGCAGACTAGCGGGAGAAGAGACCCAGTACTTC. It encodes CASRLAGEETQYF.